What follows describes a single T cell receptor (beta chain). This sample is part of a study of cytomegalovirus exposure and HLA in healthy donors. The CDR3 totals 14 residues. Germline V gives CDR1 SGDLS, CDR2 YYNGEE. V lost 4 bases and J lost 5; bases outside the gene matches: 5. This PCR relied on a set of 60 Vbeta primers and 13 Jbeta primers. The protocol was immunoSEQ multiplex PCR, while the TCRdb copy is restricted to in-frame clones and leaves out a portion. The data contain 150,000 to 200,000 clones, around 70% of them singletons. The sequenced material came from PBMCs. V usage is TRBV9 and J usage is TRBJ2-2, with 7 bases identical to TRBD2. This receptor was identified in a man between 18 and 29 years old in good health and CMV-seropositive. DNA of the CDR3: TGTGCCAGCAGCCCAAGGGGAGGGACCGGGGAGCTGTTTTTT. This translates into CASSPRGGTGELFF. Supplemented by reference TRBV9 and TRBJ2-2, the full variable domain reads DSGVTQTPKHLITATGQRVTLRCSPRSGDLSVYWYQQSLDQGLQFLIQYYNGEERAKGNILERFSAQQFPDLHSELNLSSLELGDSALYFCASSPRGGTGELFFGEGSRLTVL.